What follows is one T cell receptor beta chain and its context. Antigen unknown. The sample comes from a study of CD8 T cells in ankylosing spondylitis. Whole-study results and caveats: Made up of 7 to 9 highly homologous variants, a TCR beta motif appeared characteristic of ankylosing spondylitis blood. Disease-linked clones were reportedly significantly enriched in matched ankylosing spondylitis synovial fluid.

From germline, CDR1 is MDHEN and CDR2 SYDVKM. V was trimmed by 1 base and J by 6 bases, leaving 18 bases between them. This CDR3 spans 16 amino acids. One entry per CDR3 protein results from TCRdb running MiXCR on the 5' RACE reads. This table holds a few hundred thousand distinct CDR3 sequences, approximately 20% found once. The sample was blood, either unsorted or a sorted T cell fraction (not recorded which). The chain is built from TRBV28 and TRBJ1-1; D is possibly TRBD1 (5 bases). The source is a male donor with ankylosing spondylitis. Here the CDR3 reads CASSLYWDGQISEAFF. CDR3 in DNA: TGTGCCAGCAGTTTATACTGGGACGGACAAATCTCTGAAGCTTTCTTT.